These T cell receptor beta chains were read from a single sample in a study of cytomegalovirus exposure and HLA in healthy donors. Data came from immunoSEQ multiplex PCR; TCRdb stores just in-frame clones and leaves some out. The table includes fewer than 250,000 clones, 80% detected once. Sequences were obtained from PBMCs. Source of these receptors: a woman aged 35 to 49 in good health and CMV-seronegative. Both conserved end residues are part of each CDR3. A D gene is named only where the DNA matches it firmly. Clone sizes are given selectively: once, few, many, or a class where the clone is expanded.

clone_size	d_call	v_call	j_call	cdr3_aa	cdr3_nt
-	-	TRBV9	TRBJ2-3	CASSVEQYGTDTQYF	TGTGCCAGCAGCGTAGAACAGTACGGCACAGATACGCAGTATTTT
-	-	TRBV30	TRBJ1-2	CAWSATVYGYTF	TGTGCCTGGAGTGCGACTGTCTATGGCTACACCTTC
-	TRBD2	TRBV25-1	TRBJ2-1	CASSEPGTSGRNEQFF	TGTGCCAGCAGTGAACCCGGGACTAGCGGGCGCAATGAGCAGTTCTTC
-	TRBD2	TRBV10-3	TRBJ2-1	CAISPLGKGRDEQFF	TGTGCCATCAGCCCCCTCGGGAAGGGGAGGGATGAGCAGTTCTTC
-	-	TRBV11-3	TRBJ1-4	CASSTGGGIGEKLFF	TGTGCCAGCAGCACCGGGGGGGGTATTGGTGAAAAACTGTTTTTT
-	-	TRBV5-1	TRBJ2-1	CASSFGSSYNEQFF	TGCGCCAGCAGCTTCGGTAGTTCCTACAATGAGCAGTTCTTC
-	-	TRBV9	TRBJ1-3	CASSVLPEGSGNTIYF	TGTGCCAGCAGCGTCCTCCCCGAGGGATCTGGAAACACCATATATTTT
-	TRBD1	TRBV5-1	TRBJ2-6	CASSMGDRGNGANVLTF	TGCGCCAGCAGCATGGGAGACAGGGGTAATGGGGCCAACGTCCTGACTTTC
-	TRBD1	TRBV23-1	TRBJ1-1	CASSQGTSQQGEWNTEAFF	TGCGCCAGCAGTCAAGGGACCTCCCAACAGGGGGAATGGAACACTGAAGCTTTCTTT
-	-	TRBV28	TRBJ1-3	CASSLGRSSGNTIYF	TGTGCCAGCAGTTTAGGCCGATCCTCTGGAAACACCATATATTTT
-	-	TRBV11-3	TRBJ1-1	CASSPRQGLNTEAFF	TGTGCCAGCAGCCCCCGGCAGGGGCTGAACACTGAAGCTTTCTTT
-	-	TRBV19	TRBJ2-3	CASSTPLTSTDTQYF	TGTGCCAGTAGTACGCCGTTAACTAGCACAGATACGCAGTATTTT
few	-	TRBV6-1	TRBJ1-1	CASSGVYNTEAFF	TGTGCCAGCAGTGGCGTTTATAACACTGAAGCTTTCTTT